This TCR beta chain is drawn from a study of vaccination effects on CD4 cells after COVID-19. Antigen-specific CD4+ T cells were first expanded with viral peptide pools by the ViraFEST assay and only then sequenced. Investigators separated out CD4+ T cells once 9 to 11 days of culture had passed. Nobody among the vaccine recipients had prior SARS-CoV-2 infection (nucleocapsid antibodies were negative). Cultures of some 1.8 million PBMC per well contained about 9.5 IU/ml IL-2 plus 10 ug/ml peptides. In the cultures, half the medium was exchanged for IL-2 medium on days 3 and 7. On this clone itself: What it recognizes is unknown.

Only in-frame clones appear in the TCRdb table, and some are missing; sequencing was by immunoSEQ multiplex PCR. The sample consists of 35,000 to 45,000 clones, around three quarters of them appearing once. The specimen comprised CD4+ T cells from PBMCs cultured with SARS-CoV-2 spike peptides, sampled before COVID-19 vaccination. This clonotype was sampled from a human donor who received a COVID-19 vaccine.

The CDR3 bases are TGTGCCAGCCTAAGGGACCAGAACAATGAGCAGTTCTTC. It encodes CASLRDQNNEQFF. The chain couples TRBV18 to TRBJ2-1; possibly TRBD1 or TRBD2 for D (5 bases each). The germline V gene encodes CDR1 KGHSH and CDR2 LQKENI. This CDR3 is built from 13 residues. V was trimmed by 8 bases and J by 5 bases, leaving 13 bases between them.